The 28 T cell receptor beta chains in this list originate from one sample, sequenced in a study of graft-versus-host responses after intestinal transplantation (dated by TCRdb to the early 2020s). The method behind the library was the immunoSEQ multiplex PCR assay. Entries here come from immuneACCESS through TCRdb and include only in-frame sequences with V and J called. Some clones fail to appear in such tables; in the studies checked, an unresolved V gene covers under half of the shortfall, and the cause of the remainder is unknown. The sample table lists approximately 15,000 clones, around two fifths of them with a count of one. The top ten clones comprise more than 3% of the sample. The sample's time point label, in plain terms: cells obtained before transplantation from donor or recipient. In mixed lymphocyte reactions, some 200,000 CFSE-labeled pre-transplant responders were plated with some 200,000 irradiated violet-dye-labeled stimulators and cultured for five to seven days.

The sequencing here drew on alloreactive CD8+ T cells from a mixed lymphocyte reaction culture, taken before intestinal transplant. The sample's cell subset or site label, decoded: CFSE-low proliferating T cells sorted from approximately 6-day pre-transplant mixed lymphocyte reaction (GvH or HvG direction). These TCRs come from a human patient who received an intestinal transplant.

The chain couples TRBV29-1 to TRBJ2-1, with 8 bases that match TRBD2. The CDR3 extends over 14 amino acids. With V trimmed by 3 bases and J by 7 bases, 8 bases remained unmatched. CDR1 is SQVTM and CDR2 is ANQGSEA in the germline V gene. The CDR3 nucleotides are TGCAGCGTTGATTCGAGCGGGAGCGTTAATGAGCAGTTCTTC. Protein: CSVDSSGSVNEQFF.

In DNA form, the CDR3 reads TGTGCCAGTAGTATAGATCGGGAGGCTAGCTACGAGCAGTACTTC. Protein: CASSIDREASYEQYF. The chain has TRBV19 and TRBJ2-7, with 7 bases identical to TRBD2. Trimming removed 0 bases from V and 3 bases from J; junction bases left unmatched: 5. The length of the CDR3 is 15 residues. Looked up from germline, CDR1 is LNHDA and CDR2 is SQIVND (reference sequence). The full variable domain, in which reference TRBV19 and TRBJ2-7 provide the parts outside the CDR3, is DGGITQSPKYLFRKEGQNVTLSCEQNLNHDAMYWYRQDPGQGLRLIYYSQIVNDFQKGDIAEGYSVSREKKESFPLTVTSAQKNPTAFYLCASSIDREASYEQYFGPGTRLTVT.

The table lists this clone with a count of one. The chain combines TRBV27 with TRBJ1-1; tentatively, D is TRBD1 (6 bases). V lost 2 bases, J lost 5 bases, and 12 bases lay in between. The CDR3 is made up of 14 amino acids. Per the germline V gene, CDR1 is MNHEY and CDR2 is SMNVEV (reference sequence). CDR3 sequence reads: CASSLLQGWTEAFF. The CDR3 DNA sequence: TGTGCCAGCAGTTTACTTCAGGGGTGGACTGAAGCTTTCTTT.

The genes are TRBV29-1 and TRBJ2-3; D possibly matches TRBD1 or TRBD2 (5 bases each). The CDR3 has 16 amino acids. CDR1 is SQVTM and CDR2 is ANQGSEA in the germline V gene. The germline V and J ends were trimmed by 6 bases and 2 bases, with 21 bases remaining between them. CDR3 sequence: CSVVYRDGPYTDTQYF. The CDR3 region has the DNA TGCAGCGTGGTTTACCGGGACGGACCTTACACAGATACGCAGTATTTT.

The rearrangement uses TRBV7-9 and TRBJ1-1; D is unclear. V lost 2 bases, J lost 3 bases, and 13 bases lay in between. Germline CDR1 SEHNR, CDR2 FQNEAQ (reference sequence). This CDR3 is built from 15 residues. CDR3 sequence reads: CASSLTDVGYTEAFF. Written as DNA, the CDR3 is TGTGCCAGCAGCTTAACGGACGTGGGGTACACTGAAGCTTTCTTT. Full variable domain (outside the CDR3, taken from reference TRBV7-9 and TRBJ1-1): DTGVSQNPRHKITKRGQNVTFRCDPISEHNRLYWYRQTLGQGPEFLTYFQNEAQLEKSRLLSDRFSAERPKGSFSTLEIQRTEQGDSAMYLCASSLTDVGYTEAFFGQGTRLTVV.

The chain couples TRBV28 to TRBJ2-7; 9 bases map to TRBD2. V trimming: 3 bases; J trimming: 4 bases; junction bases outside the gene matches: 4. The CDR3 totals 14 residues. The germline gives CDR1 MDHEN, CDR2 SYDVKM. The chain's CDR3 is CASSFGLAFYEQYF. The CDR3 bases are TGTGCCAGCAGTTTTGGACTAGCGTTTTACGAGCAGTACTTC.

This clone was seen a few times. The chain links TRBV6-1 to TRBJ1-3; a weak D match, TRBD1 (5 bases). The CDR3 extends over 15 amino acids. CDR1 is MNHNS, CDR2 SASEGT, per germline. Trimming left V 1 base short and J 4 bases short, with 11 bases between. Here the CDR3 DNA reads TGTGCCAGCAGTGAAGATCGAGGGACGGGAAACACCATATATTTT. This sequence encodes CASSEDRGTGNTIYF.

This clone was seen only a few times. V usage is TRBV5-1 and J usage is TRBJ1-2, with TRBD1 matching 10 bases. With V trimmed by 0 bases and J by 5 bases, 4 bases remained unmatched. Germline-derived CDR1 and CDR2 are SGHRS and YFSETQ. This CDR3 spans 15 amino acids. The CDR3 sequence is CASSLGQGAPYGYTF. The CDR3 DNA reads as TGCGCCAGCAGCTTGGGACAGGGGGCGCCTTATGGCTACACCTTC.

This chain links TRBV7-8 with TRBJ2-7; 8 nucleotides align to TRBD2. This CDR3 spans 16 amino acids. CDR1 is SGHVS, CDR2 FQNEAQ, per germline. V lost 2 bases, J lost 4 bases, and 10 bases stayed unmatched. The CDR3 bases are TGTGCCAGCAGCTTACCCGGTAGCGGGACACGATACGAGCAGTACTTC. Translation: CASSLPGSGTRYEQYF.

This clone was recorded a few times. The chain couples TRBV28 to TRBJ2-7, with D maybe TRBD2 (6 bases). The V end lost 3 bases, the J end lost 4 bases, and 10 bases lay between the germline ends. The CDR3 has 13 amino acids. In germline, CDR1 is MDHEN, CDR2 SYDVKM. CDR3 DNA: TGTGCCAGCAGTTTCGGAGGGCCGTACGAGCAGTACTTC. Translated, it gives CASSFGGPYEQYF. The full variable domain, its missing parts supplied by reference TRBV28 and TRBJ2-7, is DVKVTQSSRYLVKRTGEKVFLECVQDMDHENMFWYRQDPGLGLRLIYFSYDVKMKEKGDIPEGYSVSREKKERFSLILESASTNQTSMYLCASSFGGPYEQYFGPGTRLTVT.

V usage is TRBV27 and J usage is TRBJ1-2; D may be TRBD1 (6 bases). This CDR3 region has 13 residues. Germline V gene sequence: CDR1 MNHEY, CDR2 SMNVEV (reference sequence). V was shortened by 6 bases and J by 2 bases, with 10 bases between the two germline ends. This CDR3 is CASRPGANYGYTF. The CDR3 coding sequence is TGTGCCAGCAGGCCGGGGGCGAACTATGGCTACACCTTC.

The chain uses TRBV27 and TRBJ1-5; D is unresolved. Germline V gives CDR1 MNHEY, CDR2 SMNVEV (reference sequence). V shed 1 base and J shed 7 bases, with 11 bases lying between them. The CDR3 runs 14 residues. In DNA, the CDR3 is TGTGCCAGCAGTTTATATGGGGAAGTCCAGCCCCAGCATTTT. This gives the protein CASSLYGEVQPQHF.

This clone rates as medium-sized. This chain connects TRBV5-5 to TRBJ2-1; possible D gene TRBD2, 6 bases. The germline gives CDR1 SGHKS, CDR2 YYEKEE (reference sequence). This CDR3 region has 13 residues. Between the trimmed V and J ends, which lost 5 bases and 2 bases, there was a span of 8 bases. The CDR3: CASRDYTYNEQFF. Written as DNA, the CDR3 is TGTGCCAGCAGGGACTACACCTACAATGAGCAGTTCTTC.

The V gene is TRBV4-1, the J gene TRBJ1-5; a possible D gene is TRBD1 (5 bases). V was cut by 1 base and J by 3 bases, with 13 bases left in between. The germline gives CDR1 MGHRA, CDR2 YSYEKL. This CDR3 comprises 16 residues. CDR3 sequence reads: CASSQGDRNFNQPQHF. In DNA form, the CDR3 reads TGCGCCAGCAGCCAAGGGGACCGCAACTTCAATCAGCCCCAGCATTTT.

The chain carries TRBV5-6 and TRBJ1-2; D gene uncertain. CDR1 is SGHDT and CDR2 is YYEEEE in the germline V gene. CDR3 length equals 17 residues. Trimming pared 6 bases from V and 1 base from J, leaving 22 bases between. DNA of the CDR3: TGTGCCAGCATATCAAAGGGATATTTAGTGAGTAACTATGGCTACACCTTC. This encodes CASISKGYLVSNYGYTF. Full variable domain (outside the CDR3, taken from reference TRBV5-6 and TRBJ1-2): DAGVTQSPTHLIKTRGQQVTLRCSPKSGHDTVSWYQQALGQGPQFIFQYYEEEERQRGNFPDRFSGHQFPNYSSELNVNALLLGDSALYLCASISKGYLVSNYGYTFGSGTRLTVV.

By sample share, this clone is medium-sized. The gene calls are TRBV27 and TRBJ2-7; D unresolved. V was cut by 3 bases and J by 2 bases, with 8 bases left in between. Germline-derived CDR1 and CDR2 are MNHEY and SMNVEV (reference sequence). CDR3 length: 13 residues. The CDR3 DNA reads as TGTGCCAGCAGTTTGGCCTCAGCCTACGAGCAGTACTTC. This codes for CASSLASAYEQYF.

This clone was detected only a few times. The genes are TRBV5-4 and TRBJ2-2; D unclear. Germline V gene sequence: CDR1 SGHNT, CDR2 YYREEE (reference sequence). With 0 bases removed from V and 9 bases from J, the gap between germline ends came to 6 bases. CDR3 size: 12 residues. The DNA for the CDR3 is TGTGCCAGCAGCTTGGGGTTCCGGGAGCTGTTTTTT. Protein sequence: CASSLGFRELFF. The variable domain in full, completed from reference TRBV5-4 and TRBJ2-2, reads ETGVTQSPTHLIKTRGQQVTLRCSSQSGHNTVSWYQQALGQGPQFIFQYYREEENGRGNFPPRFSGLQFPNYSSELNVNALELDDSALYLCASSLGFRELFFGEGSRLTVL.

This clone turned up a few times. V usage is TRBV27 and J usage is TRBJ1-1; D is possibly TRBD1 (6 bases). V was shortened by 6 bases and J by 0 bases, with 20 bases between the two germline ends. This CDR3 is built from 17 residues. Germline V CDR1 and CDR2: MNHEY, SMNVEV (reference sequence). CDR3 in DNA: TGTGCCAGCAGACTATACAGTGGGGGCCACATGAACACTGAAGCTTTCTTT. Its translation: CASRLYSGGHMNTEAFF.

This clone was counted between two and nine times. V is TRBV5-6 and J is TRBJ2-7; D not resolved. V lost 0 bases and J lost 2, with 21 bases in between. Germline CDR1 and CDR2: SGHDT and YYEEEE. The CDR3 runs 18 residues. CDR3 nucleotides: TGTGCCAGCAGCTTGGTCGGCGCTAGTGGGGTTGGGACCTACGAGCAGTACTTC. This codes for CASSLVGASGVGTYEQYF.

V and J are TRBV5-1 and TRBJ2-7; tentative D call: TRBD2 (5 bases). Germline CDR1 reads SGHRS; CDR2 reads YFSETQ. The V end lost 4 bases, the J end lost 2 bases, and 13 bases lay between the germline ends. The CDR3 contains 14 residues. CDR3 sequence: CASSHLGSTYEQYF. CDR3 sequence (DNA): TGCGCCAGCAGCCACCTGGGGAGTACCTACGAGCAGTACTTC.

This clone was detected only once. The DNA for the CDR3 is TGCAGCGTTGACAGTGCACAGAACTATGGCTACACCTTC. This sequence encodes CSVDSAQNYGYTF. V and J are TRBV29-1 and TRBJ1-2; D is unresolved. Trimming removed 3 bases at V and 2 bases at J, with 10 bases between. The germline CDR1 and CDR2 sequences are SQVTM and ANQGSEA. The CDR3 is made up of 13 amino acids.

V gene TRBV27 combines with J gene TRBJ2-1, with D unresolved. Germline V gene sequence: CDR1 MNHEY, CDR2 SMNVEV (reference sequence). V lost 4 bases, J lost 3 bases, and 10 bases lay in between. CDR3 length: 14 amino acids. As DNA, the CDR3 is TGTGCCAGCAGTTGGGGTGCTAGCTACAATGAGCAGTTCTTC. Translated: CASSWGASYNEQFF.

On this clone: A read error may be the cause here, since a much bigger clone is one base away. The V call is TRBV9, the J call TRBJ2-1; TRBD2 agrees at 9 bases. The length of the CDR3 is 15 residues. Germline V gene data show CDR1 as SGDLS and CDR2 as YYNGEE. The CDR3 DNA is TGTGCCCGCAGCGTAGGGGGCGGGAGGGGCAATGAGCAGTTCTTC. Protein sequence: CARSVGGGRGNEQFF. The full variable domain, completed using reference TRBV9 and TRBJ2-1, is DSGVTQTPKHLITATGQRVTLRCSPRSGDLSVYWYQQSLDQGLQFLIQYYNGEERAKGNILERFSAQQFPDLHSELNLSSLELGDSALYFCARSVGGGRGNEQFFGPGTRLTVL.

This rearrangement joins TRBV9 to TRBJ2-1; a possible D gene is TRBD2 (5 bases). CDR3 length: 14 residues. Germline V CDR1 and CDR2: SGDLS, YYNGEE. The V end lost 0 bases, the J end lost 6 bases, and 10 bases lay between the germline ends. CDR3 region: CASSVGGLVNEQFF. CDR3 nucleotide sequence: TGTGCCAGCAGCGTAGGAGGACTGGTCAATGAGCAGTTCTTC.

This clone was recorded a few times. The chain is built from TRBV9 and TRBJ2-3; D not resolved. The CDR3 contains 16 residues. Germline lookup yields CDR1 SGDLS and CDR2 YYNGEE. Between the trimmed V and J ends, which lost 4 bases and 0 bases, there was a span of 15 bases. CDR3 region: CASSSTTGHSTDTQYF. As DNA, the CDR3 is TGTGCCAGCAGCTCGACAACGGGCCATAGCACAGATACGCAGTATTTT. Complete variable domain (other parts from reference TRBV9 and TRBJ2-3): DSGVTQTPKHLITATGQRVTLRCSPRSGDLSVYWYQQSLDQGLQFLIQYYNGEERAKGNILERFSAQQFPDLHSELNLSSLELGDSALYFCASSSTTGHSTDTQYFGPGTRLTVL.

The chain employs TRBV5-4 and TRBJ2-1, with D unresolved. This CDR3 spans 12 amino acids. V dropped 1 base and J dropped 2 bases, with 1 base sitting between them. Germline V gene sequence: CDR1 SGHNT, CDR2 YYREEE (reference sequence). The DNA for the CDR3 is TGTGCCAGCAGCTTGCCCTACAATGAGCAGTTCTTC. This translates into CASSLPYNEQFF.

This clone was seen only a few times. This could be a read error, since a much larger clone is one nucleotide away. This sequence joins TRBV4-2 and TRBJ2-7; 9 nucleotides align to TRBD1. V lost 5 bases to trimming and J lost 2 bases; unmatched junction nucleotides: 4. The germline CDR1 and CDR2 sequences are LGHNA and YNFKEQ. This CDR3 contains 14 residues. As DNA, the CDR3 is TGTGCCAGCAGCTTCGGGACAGGGACCTACGAGCAGTACTTC. The encoded protein is CASSFGTGTYEQYF.

This clone was seen a few times. The rearrangement joins TRBV27 to TRBJ2-1, with TRBD2 identical over 7 bases. This CDR3 is built from 14 residues. Looked up from germline, CDR1 is MNHEY and CDR2 is SMNVEV (reference sequence). The V gene end was trimmed by 3 bases and the J gene end by 2 bases; junction bases not matched to a gene: 1. CDR3 loop: CASSFGGTYNEQFF. The CDR3 DNA follows: TGTGCCAGCAGTTTCGGGGGGACCTACAATGAGCAGTTCTTC.